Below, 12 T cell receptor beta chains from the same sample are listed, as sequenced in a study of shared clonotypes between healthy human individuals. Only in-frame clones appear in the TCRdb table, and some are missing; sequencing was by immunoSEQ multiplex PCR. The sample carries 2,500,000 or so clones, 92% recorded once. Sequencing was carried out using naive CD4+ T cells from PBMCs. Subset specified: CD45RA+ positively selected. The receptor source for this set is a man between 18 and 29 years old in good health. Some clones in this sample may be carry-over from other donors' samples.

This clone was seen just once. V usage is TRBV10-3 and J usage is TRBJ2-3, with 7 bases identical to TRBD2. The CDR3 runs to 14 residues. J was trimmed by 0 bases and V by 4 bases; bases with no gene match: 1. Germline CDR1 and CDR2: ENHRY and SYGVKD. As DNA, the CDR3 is TGTGCCATCAGTGCGCGGGGGAGCACAGATACGCAGTATTTT. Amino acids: CAISARGSTDTQYF.

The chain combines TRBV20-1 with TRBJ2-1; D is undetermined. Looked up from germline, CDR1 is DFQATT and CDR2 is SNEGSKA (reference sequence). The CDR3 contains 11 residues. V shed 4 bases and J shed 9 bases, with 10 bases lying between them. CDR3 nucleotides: TGCAGTGCTAACCTGCTAGGTGAGCAGTTCTTC. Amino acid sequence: CSANLLGEQFF.

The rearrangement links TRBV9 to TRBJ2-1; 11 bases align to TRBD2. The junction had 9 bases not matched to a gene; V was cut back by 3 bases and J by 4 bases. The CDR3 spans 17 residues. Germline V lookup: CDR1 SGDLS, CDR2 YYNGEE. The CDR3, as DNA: TGTGCCAGCAGCGATGGGACTAGCGGAGGTCATTACAATGAGCAGTTCTTC. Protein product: CASSDGTSGGHYNEQFF.

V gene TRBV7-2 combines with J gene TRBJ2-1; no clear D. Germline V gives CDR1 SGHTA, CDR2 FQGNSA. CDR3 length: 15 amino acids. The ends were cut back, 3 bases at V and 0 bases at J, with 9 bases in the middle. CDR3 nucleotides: TGTGCCAGCAGCTTGGATTTCGGCTCCTACAATGAGCAGTTCTTC. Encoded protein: CASSLDFGSYNEQFF.

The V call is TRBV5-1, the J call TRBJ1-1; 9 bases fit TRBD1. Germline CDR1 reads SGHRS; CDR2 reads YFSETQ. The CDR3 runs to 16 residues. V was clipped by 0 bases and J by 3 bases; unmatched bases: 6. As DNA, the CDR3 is TGCGCCAGCAGCTTGGGGAAACAGGGGGCGGACACTGAAGCTTTCTTT. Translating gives CASSLGKQGADTEAFF.

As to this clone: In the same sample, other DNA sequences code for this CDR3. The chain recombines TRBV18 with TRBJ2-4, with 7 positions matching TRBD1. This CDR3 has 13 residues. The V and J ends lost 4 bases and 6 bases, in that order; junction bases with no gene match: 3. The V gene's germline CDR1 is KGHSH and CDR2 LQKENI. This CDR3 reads CASSQGAGNIQYF. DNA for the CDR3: TGTGCCAGCTCACAGGGGGCTGGAAACATTCAGTACTTC.

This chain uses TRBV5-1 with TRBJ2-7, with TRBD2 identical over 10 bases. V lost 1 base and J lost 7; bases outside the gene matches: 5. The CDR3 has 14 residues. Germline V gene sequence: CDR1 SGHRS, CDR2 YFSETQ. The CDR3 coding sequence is TGCGCCAGCAGCTTGCCTAGCGGGAGAGAAGAGCAGTACTTC. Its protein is CASSLPSGREEQYF.

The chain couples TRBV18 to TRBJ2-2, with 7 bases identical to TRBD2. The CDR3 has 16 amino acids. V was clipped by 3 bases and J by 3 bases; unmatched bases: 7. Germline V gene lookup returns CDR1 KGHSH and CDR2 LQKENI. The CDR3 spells CASSPISGTHTGELFF. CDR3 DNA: TGTGCCAGCTCACCGATAAGCGGGACCCACACCGGGGAGCTGTTTTTT.

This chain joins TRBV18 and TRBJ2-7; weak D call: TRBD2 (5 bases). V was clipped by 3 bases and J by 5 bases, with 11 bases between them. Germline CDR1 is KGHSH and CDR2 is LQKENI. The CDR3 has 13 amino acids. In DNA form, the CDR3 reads TGTGCCAGCTCACCCGGGGTAGACGACGAGCAGTACTTC. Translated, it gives CASSPGVDDEQYF.

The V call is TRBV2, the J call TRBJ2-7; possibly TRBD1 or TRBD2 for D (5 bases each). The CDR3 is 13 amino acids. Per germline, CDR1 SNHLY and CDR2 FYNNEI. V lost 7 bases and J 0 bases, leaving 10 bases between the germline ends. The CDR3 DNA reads TGTGCCAGCACGTGGGGGAGCTCCTACGAGCAGTACTTC. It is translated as CASTWGSSYEQYF.

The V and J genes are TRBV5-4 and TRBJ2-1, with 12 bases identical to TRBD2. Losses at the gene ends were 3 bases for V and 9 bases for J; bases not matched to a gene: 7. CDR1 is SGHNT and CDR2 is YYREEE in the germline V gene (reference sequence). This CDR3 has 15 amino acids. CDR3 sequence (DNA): TGTGCCAGCAGCTCTCCAGGACTAGCGGGAACTGAGCAGTTCTTC. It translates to CASSSPGLAGTEQFF.

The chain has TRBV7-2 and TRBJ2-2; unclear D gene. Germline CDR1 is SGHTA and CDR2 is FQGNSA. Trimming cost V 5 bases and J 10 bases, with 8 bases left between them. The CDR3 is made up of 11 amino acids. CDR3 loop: CASSPQEELFF. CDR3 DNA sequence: TGTGCCAGCAGCCCTCAGGAGGAGCTGTTTTTT.